This T cell receptor beta chain is drawn from a study of T cells in Graves' hyperthyroidism and ophthalmopathy. This clonotype was found a few times. Amplification of TCR beta CDR3 regions was performed using RNA transcripts as template. In the first-round RT-PCR of the TCR CDR3, the HTBI primer set was used. Using its own MiXCR run on the multiplex PCR reads, TCRdb lists one record per CDR3 protein. Here the sample spans approximately 410,000 distinct CDR3 sequences, approximately 15% being singletons. V shed 4 bases and J 10 bases; nucleotides not matched to a gene: 8. The length of the CDR3 is 15 residues. Germline V gives CDR1 MNHEY, CDR2 SMNVEV (reference sequence).

This TCR came from a young man with Graves' ophthalmopathy. Sequences were obtained from blood. The chain combines TRBV27 with TRBJ1-4; 11 bases match TRBD1. CDR3 bases: TGTGCCAGCAGTTACGGACAGGGGGCTGGGGTAAAACTGTTTTTT. As protein: CASSYGQGAGVKLFF.